The 29 T cell receptor beta chains in this list originate from one sample, sequenced in a study of blood T cell repertoires in COVID-19. The method was immunoSEQ multiplex PCR; TCRdb's version includes in-frame clones alone and lacks a portion of them. The top ten hold about 2.3% of the sample, which has about 280,000 clones, around 85% seen once. Sequenced material: PBMCs or T cells enriched from blood (not recorded which). The receptors were sampled from a woman between 50 and 59 years old who had recovered from COVID-19.

This sequence joins TRBV3-1 (or the pseudogene TRBV3-2) and TRBJ1-5; 8 bases agree with TRBD1. The CDR3 runs 15 residues. Trimming cost V 3 bases and J 2 bases; bases outside gene matches: 3. Germline values: CDR1 LGHDT, CDR2 YNNKEL (reference sequence). In DNA, the CDR3 is TGTGCCAGCAGCCAGATGACAGGGGGCAATCAGCCCCAGCATTTT. This gives the protein CASSQMTGGNQPQHF.

In this sample, this clone turned up many times. The rearrangement uses TRBV3-1 (or the pseudogene TRBV3-2) and TRBJ2-5; 8 bases align to TRBD2. Trimming at V came to 0 bases and at J to 7 bases, leaving 13 bases not matched to a gene. CDR1 LGHDT and CDR2 YNNKEL come from the germline V gene (reference sequence). The CDR3 contains 17 residues. CDR3 sequence: CASSQEGLAGEGGTQYF. CDR3 DNA: TGTGCCAGCAGCCAAGAAGGTCTAGCGGGTGAGGGGGGGACCCAGTACTTC.

J is TRBJ1-2 and V is TRBV27; 10 bases agree with TRBD1. The junction had 11 bases not matched to a gene; V was cut back by 6 bases and J by 7 bases. The CDR3 covers 15 residues. The germline V gene encodes CDR1 MNHEY and CDR2 SMNVEV (reference sequence). The CDR3 sequence: CASRQAGTGAGGYTF. CDR3 nucleotide sequence: TGTGCCAGCAGACAAGCCGGGACAGGGGCGGGTGGCTACACCTTC.

The chain is built from TRBV3-1 (or the pseudogene TRBV3-2) and TRBJ1-1; 7 nucleotides line up with TRBD1. CDR1 and CDR2 (germline): LGHDT, YNNKEL (reference sequence). This CDR3 has 13 amino acids. The V segment lost 3 bases and the J segment 5 bases; nucleotides outside the gene matches: 3. The CDR3: CASSQIQGTEAFF. DNA for the CDR3: TGTGCCAGCAGCCAGATACAGGGGACTGAAGCTTTCTTT.

The CDR3 DNA reads as TGCGCCAGCAGCCAATTGGGACAATTTGGAAACACCATATATTTT. Protein product: CASSQLGQFGNTIYF. The rearrangement uses TRBV4-1 and TRBJ1-3, with a weak D call TRBD1 (6 bases). The CDR3 is made up of 15 amino acids. V was trimmed by 2 bases and J by 3 bases, leaving 11 bases between them. CDR1 and CDR2 from the germline V gene are MGHRA and YSYEKL.

The rearrangement uses TRBV28 and TRBJ2-7; D gene uncertain. Germline CDR1 and CDR2: MDHEN and SYDVKM. The CDR3 has 15 residues. With 2 bases removed from V and 1 base from J, the gap between germline ends came to 12 bases. The CDR3 protein is CASSLDRLRSYEQYF. CDR3 bases: TGTGCCAGCAGTTTAGATCGGCTGCGGTCCTACGAGCAGTACTTC. Supplemented by reference TRBV28 and TRBJ2-7, the full variable domain reads DVKVTQSSRYLVKRTGEKVFLECVQDMDHENMFWYRQDPGLGLRLIYFSYDVKMKEKGDIPEGYSVSREKKERFSLILESASTNQTSMYLCASSLDRLRSYEQYFGPGTRLTVT.

The DNA of the CDR3 is TGTGCCAGCTCCCCCAAAGTGGGACTAGCAGGGAACACCGGGGAGCTGTTTTTT. Translated: CASSPKVGLAGNTGELFF. The chain uses TRBV18 and TRBJ2-2; 9 nucleotides match TRBD2. The CDR3 has 18 amino acids. With V trimmed by 6 bases and J by 1 base, 12 bases remained unmatched. The germline V gene encodes CDR1 KGHSH and CDR2 LQKENI.

The chain is built from TRBV28 and TRBJ1-1, with a weak D call TRBD1 (5 bases). The CDR3 consists of 14 residues. Germline lookup yields CDR1 MDHEN and CDR2 SYDVKM. The V end was cut by 6 bases, the J end by 1 base, with 12 bases between. The chain's CDR3 is CASRLNRRNTEAFF. The DNA for the CDR3 is TGTGCCAGCAGACTAAACAGGAGGAACACTGAAGCTTTCTTT.

Remarks on this clone: Compared with germline, one end of the junction differs, possibly owing to a read error. This chain connects TRBV15 to TRBJ1-5; D may be TRBD1 (6 bases). Germline V lookup: CDR1 LNHNV, CDR2 YYDKDF (reference sequence). This CDR3 is 13 amino acids long. The CDR3 is CATSRDVVQGHTF. For the CDR3, the DNA is TGTGCCACCAGCAGAGATGTAGTCCAGGGGCACACTTTT.

The chain carries TRBV28 and TRBJ2-3; 15 bases are a match to TRBD2. This CDR3 is built from 18 residues. Germline V gives CDR1 MDHEN, CDR2 SYDVKM. The ends lost 5 bases at V and 1 base at J; junction bases unmatched: 7. CDR3 sequence reads: CASSQGLAGGPRTDTQYF. Here the CDR3 DNA reads TGTGCCAGCAGTCAAGGACTAGCGGGGGGGCCGCGCACAGATACGCAGTATTTT.

This clone was seen a few times. V is TRBV7-8 and J is TRBJ1-1; the D gene is possibly TRBD1 (6 bases). Per germline, CDR1 SGHVS and CDR2 FQNEAQ. The CDR3 covers 16 residues. Trimming removed 4 bases from V and 4 bases from J, with 19 bases in between. DNA for the CDR3: TGTGCCAGCAGCTGGGGGCAGGGGTCCCGACTCACTGAAGCTTTCTTT. Residues: CASSWGQGSRLTEAFF.

CDR3 DNA: TGTGCCAGCAGCTCAATGGCCGGGACAGGGGTTCCCGGGGAGCTGTTTTTT. Amino acid sequence: CASSSMAGTGVPGELFF. The chain recombines TRBV7-6 with TRBJ2-2; TRBD1 agrees at 10 bases. The CDR3 contains 17 residues. Germline CDR1 SGHVS, CDR2 FNYEAQ. Unmatched junction bases numbered 11, after V lost 4 bases and J lost 6 bases.

The chain uses TRBV2 and TRBJ1-5; 8 positions agree with TRBD1. CDR3 length: 13 amino acids. Germline values: CDR1 SNHLY, CDR2 FYNNEI. Trimming cost V 6 bases and J 4 bases; bases outside gene matches: 2. The CDR3 nucleotides read TGTGCCAGCAGGGGACAGGTTAATCAGCCCCAGCATTTT. Its translation: CASRGQVNQPQHF.

The gene calls are TRBV7-9 and TRBJ1-2, with 8 bases lining up with TRBD1. Germline assignment: CDR1 SEHNR and CDR2 FQNEAQ (reference sequence). V shed 5 bases, J shed 7 bases, and the junction held 12 bases outside the gene matches. This CDR3 has 15 residues. As DNA, the CDR3 is TGTGCCAGCAGCCCCTTGGAGGACAGGGTTCGTGGCTACACCTTC. It is translated as CASSPLEDRVRGYTF.

This chain links TRBV7-9 with TRBJ2-3, with 7 bases matching TRBD2. Germline loops: CDR1 SEHNR, CDR2 FQNEAQ (reference sequence). The CDR3 runs 14 residues. The V segment lost 5 bases and the J segment 3 bases; nucleotides outside the gene matches: 5. Here the CDR3 reads CASSPGGVTDTQYF. Here the CDR3 DNA reads TGTGCCAGCAGCCCGGGGGGAGTAACAGATACGCAGTATTTT.

This clone was detected a few times. The gene calls are TRBV30 and TRBJ1-5, with 10 bases matching TRBD1. The J segment lost 8 bases and the V segment lost 4 bases, leaving 11 bases of the junction unmatched. This CDR3 is built from 15 residues. CDR1 GTSNPN and CDR2 SVGIG come from the germline V gene (reference sequence). CDR3 in DNA: TGTGCCTGGAAGAGTCAGGGACAGGGGTGGAAGCCCCAGCATTTT. It specifies CAWKSQGQGWKPQHF.

This clone came up once. This chain connects TRBV2 to TRBJ2-1; 12 bases are shared with TRBD2. This CDR3 region has 15 residues. V was pared by 5 bases and J by 4 bases, with 3 bases of the junction left unmatched. Germline values: CDR1 SNHLY, CDR2 FYNNEI. CDR3 protein: CASSTTSGGYNEQFF. In nucleotides, the CDR3 is TGTGCCAGCAGTACCACTAGCGGGGGGTACAATGAGCAGTTCTTC.

The gene calls are TRBV11-3 and TRBJ2-5; 7 nucleotides match TRBD1. Germline V CDR1 and CDR2: SGHNT, YENEEA. J was trimmed by 1 base and V by 5 bases; bases with no gene match: 7. CDR3 length: 15 residues. The CDR3 DNA reads TGTGCCAGCAGCCCACAGACAGGGTTCCAAGAGACCCAGTACTTC. It yields the protein CASSPQTGFQETQYF.

The chain has TRBV29-1 and TRBJ2-1; weak D call: TRBD1 (5 bases). This CDR3 has 13 amino acids. Trimming removed 8 bases from V and 4 bases from J, with 15 bases in between. CDR1 and CDR2 (germline): SQVTM, ANQGSEA. In DNA form, the CDR3 reads TGCAGCAAAGCTAGGGGCCCTTACAATGAGCAGTTCTTC. Protein: CSKARGPYNEQFF.

The chain has TRBV6-4 and TRBJ2-2; 8 bases match TRBD1. Germline V lookup: CDR1 MRHNA, CDR2 SNTAGT. After removal of 6 bases from V and 1 base from J, the junction contained 1 base not matched to a gene. The CDR3 has 14 amino acids. The CDR3 loop reads CASSGQGNTGELFF. The CDR3 nucleotides read TGTGCCAGCAGCGGACAGGGGAACACCGGGGAGCTGTTTTTT.

The V call is TRBV19, the J call TRBJ1-5, with D possibly TRBD1 on 6 matching bases. V was shortened by 1 base and J by 4 bases, with 11 bases between the two germline ends. Germline V CDR1 and CDR2: LNHDA, SQIVND (reference sequence). This CDR3 comprises 15 residues. The CDR3 DNA reads TGTGCCAGTAGTATAGTACAGGGTGGAAATCAGCCCCAGCATTTT. Encoded protein: CASSIVQGGNQPQHF.

The V gene is TRBV3-1 (or the pseudogene TRBV3-2), the J gene TRBJ2-2, with 8 bases fitting TRBD1. V dropped 4 bases and J dropped 6; count of bases not matched to a gene: 10. Germline V gives CDR1 LGHDT, CDR2 YNNKEL (reference sequence). This CDR3 is 16 amino acids long. This CDR3 is CASSRRTGYGAGELFF. In DNA, the CDR3 is TGTGCCAGCAGCCGAAGGACAGGGTACGGGGCCGGGGAGCTGTTTTTT.

V is TRBV4-1 and J is TRBJ2-7; 10 bases line up with TRBD1. Trimming took 3 bases from V and 7 from J; bases not matched to a gene: 9. In germline, CDR1 is MGHRA, CDR2 YSYEKL. CDR3 length: 15 amino acids. CDR3 residues: CASSQGQGPEREQYF. The DNA for the CDR3 is TGCGCCAGCAGCCAGGGACAGGGGCCTGAGCGGGAGCAGTACTTC.

V is TRBV7-3 and J is TRBJ2-1, with 11 nucleotides matching TRBD2. Germline lookup yields CDR1 SGHTA and CDR2 FQGTGA. The CDR3 covers 15 residues. V dropped 6 bases and J dropped 3; count of bases not matched to a gene: 4. CDR3 bases: TGTGCCAGCAGTAATGGACTAGCGGGCTACAATGAGCAGTTCTTC. This gives the protein CASSNGLAGYNEQFF. Filled out from reference TRBV7-3 and TRBJ2-1, the complete variable domain reads GAGVSQTPSNKVTEKGKYVELRCDPISGHTALYWYRQSLGQGPEFLIYFQGTGAADDSGLPNDRFFAVRPEGSVSTLKIQRTERGDSAVYLCASSNGLAGYNEQFFGPGTRLTVL.

The V call is TRBV7-6, the J call TRBJ2-3; D remains ambiguous. Germline loops: CDR1 SGHVS, CDR2 FNYEAQ. Trimming left V 5 bases short and J 5 bases short, with 11 bases between. The CDR3 is 13 amino acids. The CDR3 spells CASSPRSGDTQYF. CDR3 bases: TGTGCCAGCAGCCCCCGTTCAGGAGATACGCAGTATTTT.

The chain links TRBV30 to TRBJ2-1; D may be TRBD1 (6 bases). The CDR3 sequence is 13 residues long. Germline V lookup: CDR1 GTSNPN, CDR2 SVGIG (reference sequence). The germline V and J ends were trimmed by 0 bases and 10 bases, with 13 bases remaining between them. The DNA of the CDR3 is TGTGCCTGGAGTGTTTCCAGGGGATGGGAGCAGTTCTTC. It yields the protein CAWSVSRGWEQFF.

This chain joins TRBV5-1 and TRBJ1-1, with D possibly matching TRBD1 (6 bases). The CDR3 loop spans 13 amino acids. Trimming removed 0 bases from V and 7 bases from J, with 10 bases in between. Germline CDR1 SGHRS, CDR2 YFSETQ. The CDR3 nucleotides read TGCGCCAGCAGCTTGGCCCCCAGGGGTGAAGCTTTCTTT. Protein product: CASSLAPRGEAFF. Full variable domain (missing parts from reference TRBV5-1 and TRBJ1-1): KAGVTQTPRYLIKTRGQQVTLSCSPISGHRSVSWYQQTPGQGLQFLFEYFSETQRNKGNFPGRFSGRQFSNSRSEMNVSTLELGDSALYLCASSLAPRGEAFFGQGTRLTVV.

This clone has just a few counts. The chain is built from TRBV5-4 and TRBJ1-2; D perhaps matches TRBD1 (5 bases). The V end was cut by 1 base, the J end by 0 bases, with 7 bases between. Germline CDR1 is SGHNT and CDR2 is YYREEE (reference sequence). The CDR3 has 14 amino acids. For the CDR3, the DNA is TGTGCCAGCAGCTTGACAGGTCCTAACTATGGCTACACCTTC. Protein product: CASSLTGPNYGYTF.

The chain uses TRBV11-2 and TRBJ2-7; 7 nucleotides agree with TRBD2. Germline V CDR1 and CDR2: SGHAT, FQNNGV. The CDR3 sequence is 16 residues long. After removal of 4 bases from V and 0 bases from J, the junction contained 9 bases not matched to a gene. The CDR3 nucleotides are TGTGCCAGCAGCTCGCCGGGACTACTAAACTCCTACGAGCAGTACTTC. This gives the protein CASSSPGLLNSYEQYF. The full variable domain, its missing parts supplied by reference TRBV11-2 and TRBJ2-7, is EAGVAQSPRYKIIEKRQSVAFWCNPISGHATLYWYQQILGQGPKLLIQFQNNGVVDDSQLPKDRFSAERLKGVDSTLKIQPAKLEDSAVYLCASSSPGLLNSYEQYFGPGTRLTVT.